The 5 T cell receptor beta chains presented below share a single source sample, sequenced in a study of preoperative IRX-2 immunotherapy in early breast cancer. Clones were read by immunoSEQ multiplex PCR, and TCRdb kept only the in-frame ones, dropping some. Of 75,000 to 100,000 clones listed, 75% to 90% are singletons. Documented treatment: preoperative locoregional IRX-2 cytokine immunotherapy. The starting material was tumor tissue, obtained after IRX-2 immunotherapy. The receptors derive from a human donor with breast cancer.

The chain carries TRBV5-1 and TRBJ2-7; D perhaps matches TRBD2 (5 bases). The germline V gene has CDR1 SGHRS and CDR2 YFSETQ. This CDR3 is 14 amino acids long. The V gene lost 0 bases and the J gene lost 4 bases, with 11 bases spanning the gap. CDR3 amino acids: CASSLEAGVYEQYF. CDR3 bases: TGCGCCAGCAGCTTGGAGGCCGGGGTGTACGAGCAGTACTTC.

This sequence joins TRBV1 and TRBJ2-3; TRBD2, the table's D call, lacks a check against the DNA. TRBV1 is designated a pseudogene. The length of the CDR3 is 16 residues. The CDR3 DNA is TGCGCCAGCAGCCAAGCGGGGCGGGAGCTGGCTGATACGCAGTATTTT. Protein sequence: CASSQAGRELADTQYF.

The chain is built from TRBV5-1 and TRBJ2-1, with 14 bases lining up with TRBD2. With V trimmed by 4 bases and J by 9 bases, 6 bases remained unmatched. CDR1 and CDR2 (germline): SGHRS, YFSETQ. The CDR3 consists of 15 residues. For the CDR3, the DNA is TGCGCCAGCAGCGCGACTAGCGGGAGGGCTGCTGAGCAGTTCTTC. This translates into CASSATSGRAAEQFF. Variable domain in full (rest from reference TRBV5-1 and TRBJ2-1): KAGVTQTPRYLIKTRGQQVTLSCSPISGHRSVSWYQQTPGQGLQFLFEYFSETQRNKGNFPGRFSGRQFSNSRSEMNVSTLELGDSALYLCASSATSGRAAEQFFGPGTRLTVL.

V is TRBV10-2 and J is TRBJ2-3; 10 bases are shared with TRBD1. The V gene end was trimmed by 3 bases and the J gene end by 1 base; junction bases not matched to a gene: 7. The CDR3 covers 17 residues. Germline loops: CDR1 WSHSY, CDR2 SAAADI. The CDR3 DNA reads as TGCGCCAGCAGTGAAGCCCGGACAGGGGGGGGCACAGATACGCAGTATTTT. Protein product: CASSEARTGGGTDTQYF.

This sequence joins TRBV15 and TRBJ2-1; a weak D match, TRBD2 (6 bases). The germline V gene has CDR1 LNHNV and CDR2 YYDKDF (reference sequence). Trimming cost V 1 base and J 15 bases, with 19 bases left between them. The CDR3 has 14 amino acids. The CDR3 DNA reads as TGTGCCACCAGCAGAGGAGGAGGGGAAGGAGTTCTGTTCTTC. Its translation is CATSRGGGEGVLFF.